A single sample gave rise to the 20 T cell receptor beta chains below, sequenced in a study of identical twins. TCRdb reprocessed the 5' RACE reads with MiXCR, giving one entry per CDR3 protein. The sample yields about 550,000 distinct CDR3 sequences, 20% to 25% seen once. These data also formed part of another study, on yellow fever vaccine responses in identical twins.

Sequencing was performed on CD4+ T cells sorted from blood. The source is a young woman in good health.

In DNA, the CDR3 is TGCGCCAGTGTTGGATCTGGCACCGGGGAGCTGTTTTTT. Protein sequence: CASVGSGTGELFF. The V gene is TRBV10-2, the J gene TRBJ2-2; D remains unclear. Deletions cut 9 bases from V and 4 bases from J, with 12 bases between. This CDR3 has 13 amino acids. CDR1 is WSHSY and CDR2 is SAAADI in the germline V gene.

This clonotype has a handful of counts. V is TRBV6-2 or TRBV6-3 and J is TRBJ2-1; D remains ambiguous. CDR1 is MNHEY and CDR2 is SVGEGT in the germline V gene. V was pared by 1 base and J by 5 bases, with 15 bases between. CDR3 size: 16 residues. CDR3 sequence reads: CASSYYQLPPDNEQFF. Written as DNA, the CDR3 is TGTGCCAGCAGTTACTATCAGCTTCCCCCCGACAATGAGCAGTTCTTC.

This clonotype was seen a single time. V usage is TRBV27 and J usage is TRBJ1-5; D is uncertain. The CDR3 has 15 residues. V lost 2 bases and J 0 bases, leaving 8 bases between the germline ends. The germline V gene encodes CDR1 MNHEY and CDR2 SMNVEV (reference sequence). The CDR3, as DNA: TGTGCCAGCAGTTTAATATCGGCTAGCAATCAGCCCCAGCATTTT. This sequence encodes CASSLISASNQPQHF.

This clonotype was seen ten or more times. The V call is TRBV18, the J call TRBJ1-1, with 7 nucleotides matching TRBD1. Looked up from germline, CDR1 is KGHSH and CDR2 is LQKENI. The length of the CDR3 is 14 residues. V shed 6 bases, J shed 1 base, and the junction held 5 bases outside the gene matches. DNA for the CDR3: TGTGCCAGCTCCCAGGGGACAGCGAACACTGAAGCTTTCTTT. Protein product: CASSQGTANTEAFF.

The chain carries TRBV24-1 and TRBJ2-1; 9 nucleotides align to TRBD1. The CDR3 covers 17 residues. CDR1 is KGHDR, CDR2 SFDVKD, per germline. After removal of 5 bases from V and 0 bases from J, the junction contained 7 bases not matched to a gene. CDR3 region: CATSGGVGQGSYNEQFF. The CDR3 nucleotides are TGTGCCACCAGTGGGGGGGTGGGACAGGGCTCCTACAATGAGCAGTTCTTC.

Only a few counts were recorded for this clonotype. The genes are TRBV24-1 and TRBJ2-1; D may be TRBD1 (5 bases). CDR3 length equals 12 residues. Germline CDR1 is KGHDR and CDR2 is SFDVKD. Between the trimmed V and J ends, which lost 3 bases and 9 bases, there was a span of 8 bases. CDR3 protein: CATSDQGFEQFF. The DNA for the CDR3 is TGTGCCACCAGTGATCAGGGTTTTGAGCAGTTCTTC.

This clonotype was seen more than once but under ten times. This chain connects TRBV20-1 to TRBJ1-1; 8 positions match TRBD1. The V gene end was trimmed by 7 bases and the J gene end by 7 bases; junction bases not matched to a gene: 8. This CDR3 has 12 residues. Germline V gene lookup returns CDR1 DFQATT and CDR2 SNEGSKA (reference sequence). For the CDR3, the DNA is TGCAGTGTACGGACAGGGCCATTTGAAGCTTTCTTT. Amino acids: CSVRTGPFEAFF.

The table lists this clonotype with a few counts. This rearrangement joins TRBV7-9 to TRBJ2-6, with 8 bases matching TRBD1. CDR1 and CDR2 (germline): SEHNR, FQNEAQ (reference sequence). CDR3 length equals 16 residues. Trimming at V came to 4 bases and at J to 0 bases, leaving 2 bases not matched to a gene. The CDR3 region has the DNA TGTGCCAGCAGCTGGACAGGGAACTCTGGGGCCAACGTCCTGACTTTC. It is translated as CASSWTGNSGANVLTF.

This sequence joins TRBV4-2 and TRBJ2-1; D remains ambiguous. This CDR3 region has 14 residues. The germline V gene has CDR1 LGHNA and CDR2 YNFKEQ. V lost 0 bases to trimming and J lost 4 bases, with 7 bases between them. CDR3 coding DNA: TGTGCCAGCAGCCAAGATCTTGAGTACAATGAGCAGTTCTTC. This codes for CASSQDLEYNEQFF.

This clonotype turned up a few times. The gene calls are TRBV10-3 and TRBJ2-1; TRBD2 matches 7 bases. CDR1 and CDR2 (germline): ENHRY, SYGVKD. V shed 0 bases, J shed 3 bases, and the junction held 2 bases outside the gene matches. The CDR3 length is 15 residues. CDR3 region: CAISESGTNYNEQFF. CDR3 coding DNA: TGTGCCATCAGTGAGTCCGGGACTAACTACAATGAGCAGTTCTTC.

This chain connects TRBV11-2 to TRBJ2-5; 9 bases are shared with TRBD1. The CDR3 has 14 amino acids. With 5 bases clipped from V and 1 base from J, the junction kept 2 bases outside the gene matches. Germline assignment: CDR1 SGHAT and CDR2 FQNNGV. The CDR3, as DNA: TGTGCCAGCAGCGTACAGGGGGCCCAAGAGACCCAGTACTTC. This encodes CASSVQGAQETQYF.

CDR3 nucleotides: TGTGCCAGCAGCCAAGTTTCGCAGGGGCAATACGAGCAGTACTTC. Amino acid sequence: CASSQVSQGQYEQYF. V gene TRBV4-2 combines with J gene TRBJ2-7; D possibly corresponds to TRBD1 (6 bases). CDR1 LGHNA and CDR2 YNFKEQ come from the germline V gene. There are 15 residues in the CDR3. V lost 1 base and J lost 4, with 14 bases in between.

V and J are TRBV28 and TRBJ2-5; 8 positions agree with TRBD2. J lost 5 bases, V lost 3 bases, and 5 bases had no gene match. The CDR3 consists of 14 residues. Germline CDR1 reads MDHEN; CDR2 reads SYDVKM. The CDR3 DNA reads as TGTGCCAGCAGTTTCGGGGGGGTCCTCGAGACCCAGTACTTC. Its protein is CASSFGGVLETQYF. Full variable domain (outside the CDR3, taken from reference TRBV28 and TRBJ2-5): DVKVTQSSRYLVKRTGEKVFLECVQDMDHENMFWYRQDPGLGLRLIYFSYDVKMKEKGDIPEGYSVSREKKERFSLILESASTNQTSMYLCASSFGGVLETQYFGPGTRLLVL.

This chain connects TRBV29-1 to TRBJ2-6; D is ambiguous. Germline V gene data show CDR1 as SQVTM and CDR2 as ANQGSEA. This CDR3 spans 12 amino acids. With 6 bases removed from V and 1 base from J, the gap between germline ends came to 4 bases. CDR3 coding DNA: TGCAGCGTGGGATCTGGGGCCAACGTCCTGACTTTC. Translation gives CSVGSGANVLTF. Full variable domain (rest looked up from reference TRBV29-1 and TRBJ2-6): SAVISQKPSRDICQRGTSLTIQCQVDSQVTMMFWYRQQPGQSLTLIATANQGSEATYESGFVIDKFPISRPNLTFSTLTVSNMSPEDSSIYLCSVGSGANVLTFGAGSRLTVL.

This clonotype was found many times. The V gene is TRBV20-1, the J gene TRBJ1-2; TRBD1 matches 8 bases. The V and J ends lost 3 bases and 7 bases, in that order; junction bases with no gene match: 13. CDR1 is DFQATT and CDR2 is SNEGSKA in the germline V gene (reference sequence). The length of the CDR3 is 15 residues. The CDR3 DNA follows: TGCAGTGCTAGTGAAGGGGGGGACAGGAGTATTGGCTACACCTTC. Amino acid sequence: CSASEGGDRSIGYTF.

This clonotype has a handful of counts. The chain has TRBV27 and TRBJ1-1, with 7 bases aligning to TRBD1. V was pared by 0 bases and J by 7 bases, with 5 bases of the junction left unmatched. This CDR3 spans 14 amino acids. Germline values: CDR1 MNHEY, CDR2 SMNVEV (reference sequence). The CDR3 coding sequence is TGTGCCAGCAGTTTATCGTTAGGGGGCCGTGAAGCTTTCTTT. Protein sequence: CASSLSLGGREAFF.

This clonotype was observed a handful of times. The chain couples TRBV12-3 or TRBV12-4 to TRBJ2-2, with TRBD2 as a possible D gene (5 bases). This CDR3 has 18 amino acids. Trimming shortened V by 5 bases and J by 0 bases, and 19 bases separated the two germline ends. The CDR3 bases are TGTGCCAGCAGTCCCAACCGTAGAGGGCTCGCGAACACCGGGGAGCTGTTTTTT. Protein product: CASSPNRRGLANTGELFF.

The V and J genes are TRBV24-1 and TRBJ2-1; TRBD2 might be the D (6 bases). This CDR3 region has 17 residues. Germline V gives CDR1 KGHDR, CDR2 SFDVKD. The V end was cut by 3 bases, the J end by 4 bases, with 18 bases between. CDR3 in amino acids: CATSDPARASDYNEQFF. The CDR3 DNA is TGTGCCACCAGTGATCCAGCTCGGGCTAGCGATTACAATGAGCAGTTCTTC.

The V gene is TRBV5-1, the J gene TRBJ2-5; 12 bases agree with TRBD1. The CDR3 totals 15 residues. Trimming took 4 bases from V and 6 from J; bases not matched to a gene: 7. Germline V gene sequence: CDR1 SGHRS, CDR2 YFSETQ. The CDR3 DNA reads TGCGCCAGCAGCAGGGGACAGGGGGCTGGAAAGACCCAGTACTTC. Amino acids: CASSRGQGAGKTQYF.

This clonotype was detected only a few times. The V and J genes are TRBV6-6 and TRBJ1-2; 9 bases agree with TRBD1. Germline V lookup: CDR1 MNHNY, CDR2 SVGAGI (reference sequence). The CDR3 is 13 residues long. V lost 5 bases to trimming and J lost 6 bases; unmatched junction nucleotides: 4. The chain's CDR3 is CASSPTGGHGYTF. DNA of the CDR3: TGTGCCAGCAGTCCGACAGGGGGGCATGGCTACACCTTC.